A selection of T cell receptor beta chains follows, all from one sample in a study of T cell responses to AZD1222 COVID-19 vaccine. The repertoire was sequenced with immunoSEQ multiplex PCR; TCRdb's copy has only in-frame clones and lacks some. In the table there are roughly 80,000 clones, approximately 89% of which are singletons. This specimen consisted of peripheral blood, obtained 28 days after the second AZD1222 dose. The receptors originated from an adult who received the AZD1222 COVID-19 vaccine. The CDR3 runs from the conserved cysteine through the conserved F or W. Fields, in order: D gene, J gene, V gene, clone size, CDR3 DNA, CDR3 protein. The D gene is left open where the match is weak. Clone size is not always given. Where it is, it says once, few, many or a class for expanded clones.

NA | TRBJ1-1 | TRBV21-1 | once | TGTGCCAGCAGCAGCCGACAGGGCCCGAACACTGAAGCTTTCTTT | CASSSRQGPNTEAFF
TRBD1 | TRBJ2-3 | TRBV7-9 | NA | TGTGCCAGCAGCTTATTGGCAGGGGGCGCAACAGATACGCAGTATTTT | CASSLLAGGATDTQYF
TRBD2 | TRBJ2-7 | TRBV18 | NA | TGTGCCAGCTCACCCTTCTTGGCGGGAGGGCCCTACGAGCAGTACTTC | CASSPFLAGGPYEQYF
NA | TRBJ2-2 | TRBV29-1 | NA | TGCAGCGTTGATGGACAGAACACCGGGGAGCTGTTTTTT | CSVDGQNTGELFF
TRBD1 | TRBJ2-2 | TRBV4-2 | NA | TGTGCCAGCAGCCAAGCACAGGGGGCGGTCGGGGAGCTGTTTTTT | CASSQAQGAVGELFF
NA | TRBJ2-7 | TRBV5-1 | NA | TGCGCCAGCAGCAAGACCCCTCCAGCAGATGAGCAGTACTTC | CASSKTPPADEQYF
TRBD2 | TRBJ2-1 | TRBV6-5 | NA | TGTGCCACCCAGCGGGAGGGCGATGGGAATGAGCAGTTCTTC | CATQREGDGNEQFF
NA | TRBJ1-2 | TRBV30 | NA | TGTGCCTGGCGACCCGGGACATTCTATGGCTACACCTTC | CAWRPGTFYGYTF
NA | TRBJ2-1 | TRBV10-3 | NA | TGTGCCATCAGTGAGGGGCTGGATCATGAGCAGTTCTTC | CAISEGLDHEQFF
NA | TRBJ1-3 | TRBV9 | NA | TGTGCCAGCAGCGTAGACAGGGCTGGAAACACCATATATTTT | CASSVDRAGNTIYF
TRBD2 | TRBJ2-1 | TRBV30 | NA | TGTGCCTGGAAGGGACTAGCGACCTACAATGAGCAGTTCTTC | CAWKGLATYNEQFF
NA | TRBJ2-7 | TRBV5-1 | NA | TGCGCCAGCAGCCCGGGACTTCGCGGAGCCTCCTACGAGCAGTACTTC | CASSPGLRGASYEQYF
NA | TRBJ2-3 | TRBV7-9 | NA | TGTGCCAGCAGCCGACGTTGGGGAGGCACAGATACGCAGTATTTT | CASSRRWGGTDTQYF
NA | TRBJ2-7 | TRBV7-9 | NA | TGTGCCAGCAGCTTTCGAGGTAGAGAAGAGCAGTACTTC | CASSFRGREEQYF
NA | TRBJ1-1 | TRBV5-4 | once | TGTGCCAGCAGCTCGCAGACAGAGAACACTGAAGCTTTCTTT | CASSSQTENTEAFF
TRBD1 | TRBJ1-6 | TRBV6-5 | NA | TGTGCCACCCAACAGGGGGATTCACCCCTCCACTTT | CATQQGDSPLHF
TRBD2 | TRBJ2-1 | TRBV7-9 | once | TGTGCCAGCAGCGCACGACTAGCGGGAGATGGCAATGAGCAGTTCTTC | CASSARLAGDGNEQFF
NA | TRBJ2-1 | TRBV7-9 | once | TGTGCCAGCAGCTTATTTGGTCAGCCAGACAATGAGCAGTTCTTC | CASSLFGQPDNEQFF
TRBD2 | TRBJ2-7 | TRBV11-2 | NA | TGTGCCAGCAGCTACACTAGCGGGCGCTCCTACGAGCAGTACTTC | CASSYTSGRSYEQYF
NA | TRBJ1-1 | TRBV29-1 | NA | TGCAGCGTGACACAGGCGGCGAAGGGAACTGAAGCTTTCTTT | CSVTQAAKGTEAFF
TRBD1 | TRBJ1-5 | TRBV15 | NA | TGTGCCACCAGCAGAGCAGGGGACAGTGATCAGCCCCAGCATTTT | CATSRAGDSDQPQHF
TRBD1 | TRBJ1-1 | TRBV7-2 | once | TGTGCCAGCAGCTTAGGGGGGACAGGGATGAACACTGAAGCTTTCTTT | CASSLGGTGMNTEAFF
TRBD1 | TRBJ1-5 | TRBV7-8 | NA | TGTGCCAGCAGCTCACGGACAGGGGTGAATCAGCCCCAGCATTTT | CASSSRTGVNQPQHF
TRBD1 | TRBJ1-5 | TRBV4-1 | NA | TGCGCCAGCAGTCAGCTGCAAGGGGGCTCTCAGCCCCAGCATTTT | CASSQLQGGSQPQHF
NA | TRBJ2-7 | TRBV5-4 | once | TGTGCCAGCAGCTTGGATGGATCTAGGTACGAGCAGTACTTC | CASSLDGSRYEQYF
TRBD1 | TRBJ1-1 | TRBV19 | once | TGTGCCAGTAGTCTCCCGAGGGGGACAGGGGGCACTGAAGCTTTCTTT | CASSLPRGTGGTEAFF
TRBD2 | TRBJ2-1 | TRBV6-5 | NA | TGTGCCAGCAGGGGAGGGGCGGGAGTCGCCAATGAGCAGTTCTTC | CASRGGAGVANEQFF
NA | TRBJ1-5 | TRBV28 | NA | TGTGCCAGCAGTCCCCTACAGCCCAATCAGCCCCAGCATTTT | CASSPLQPNQPQHF
NA | TRBJ1-1 | TRBV28 | NA | TGTGCCAGCAGTCCTCACCGGGACATTGAAGCTTTCTTT | CASSPHRDIEAFF
NA | TRBJ2-6 | TRBV2 | NA | TGTGCCAGCAGTGACGTGGGGTTTGGGGCCAACGTCCTGACTTTC | CASSDVGFGANVLTF
NA | TRBJ1-4 | TRBV28 | once | TGTGCCAGCAGTTCATCAGGGGAGGAAAAACTGTTTTTT | CASSSSGEEKLFF